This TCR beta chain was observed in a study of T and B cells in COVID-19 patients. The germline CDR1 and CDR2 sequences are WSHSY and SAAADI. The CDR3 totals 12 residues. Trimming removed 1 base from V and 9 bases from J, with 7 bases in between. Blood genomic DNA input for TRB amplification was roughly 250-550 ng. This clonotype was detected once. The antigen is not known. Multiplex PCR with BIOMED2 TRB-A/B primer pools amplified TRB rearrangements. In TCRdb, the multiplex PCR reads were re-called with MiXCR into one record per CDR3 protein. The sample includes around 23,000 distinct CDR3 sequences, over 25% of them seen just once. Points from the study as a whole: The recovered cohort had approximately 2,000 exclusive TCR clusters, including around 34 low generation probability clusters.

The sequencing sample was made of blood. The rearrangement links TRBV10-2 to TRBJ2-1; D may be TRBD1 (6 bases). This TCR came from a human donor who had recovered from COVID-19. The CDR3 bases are TGCGCCAGCAGTGAGTGGGGGCTTGAGCAGTTCTTC. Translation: CASSEWGLEQFF.